These 9 T cell receptor beta chains were sequenced from one sample in a study of blood T cell repertoires in COVID-19. Here immunoSEQ multiplex PCR was the method, and the copy in TCRdb shows in-frame clones only, minus some. The profile covers under 350,000 clones, with roughly 85% appearing a single time and 4% to 5.5% taken by the ten largest. Sequencing was done on a sample of PBMCs or T cells enriched from blood (not recorded which). These receptors came from a woman aged 40-49 years with acute COVID-19.

The chain employs TRBV6-2 or TRBV6-3 and TRBJ2-1, with 12 positions matching TRBD2. Germline V gene sequence: CDR1 MNHEY, CDR2 SVGEGT. The CDR3 totals 16 residues. J was trimmed by 6 bases and V by 7 bases; bases with no gene match: 10. CDR3 in DNA: TGTGCCAGCAACCCAGCGACTAGCGGGAGTCGCAATGAGCAGTTCTTC. Its translation is CASNPATSGSRNEQFF.

The chain joins TRBV6-2 or TRBV6-3 to TRBJ2-1; 11 positions match TRBD2. The CDR3 contains 15 residues. Germline V gene data show CDR1 as MNHEY and CDR2 as SVGEGT. The V segment lost 6 bases and the J segment 6 bases; nucleotides outside the gene matches: 7. As DNA, the CDR3 is TGTGCCAGCAGCACGGGGACTAGCGGAGCCAATGAGCAGTTCTTC. Amino acids: CASSTGTSGANEQFF.

This chain links TRBV9 with TRBJ1-2, with 9 bases matching TRBD1. This CDR3 is 15 amino acids long. After removal of 2 bases from V and 3 bases from J, the junction contained 5 bases not matched to a gene. Germline V lookup: CDR1 SGDLS, CDR2 YYNGEE. The CDR3 DNA follows: TGTGCCAGCAGCGTGGAGGACAGGGGCTACTATGGCTACACCTTC. It yields the protein CASSVEDRGYYGYTF.

This sequence joins TRBV5-4 and TRBJ2-5; 8 bases match TRBD1. V was pared by 3 bases and J by 1 base, with 2 bases of the junction left unmatched. Germline V gives CDR1 SGHNT, CDR2 YYREEE (reference sequence). The CDR3 covers 14 residues. The CDR3 loop reads CASSYGQGQETQYF. The CDR3 DNA reads as TGTGCCAGCAGCTACGGACAGGGCCAAGAGACCCAGTACTTC.

This clone has more than one count but fewer than ten. V is TRBV6-5 and J is TRBJ1-2; D remains ambiguous. Trimming took off 4 bases at V and 8 bases at J, with 14 bases between the two ends. Germline CDR1 is MNHEY and CDR2 is SVGAGI. The CDR3 is 13 amino acids. The CDR3 sequence: CASSLGLAGGYTF. In DNA form, the CDR3 reads TGTGCCAGCAGTTTAGGACTGGCGGGCGGCTACACCTTC.

This chain connects TRBV4-3 to TRBJ2-3, with 10 bases aligning to TRBD2. The CDR3 consists of 17 residues. V shed 1 base and J 2 bases; nucleotides not matched to a gene: 6. Germline assignment: CDR1 LGHNA and CDR2 YSLEER. The CDR3 DNA reads as TGCGCCAGCAGCCAAGGGCTAGCGGGGGTAGACACAGATACGCAGTATTTT. The encoded protein is CASSQGLAGVDTDTQYF.

The V gene is TRBV12-3 or TRBV12-4, the J gene TRBJ2-7; weak D call: TRBD2 (5 bases). The CDR3 length is 13 residues. V was trimmed by 6 bases and J by 4 bases, leaving 13 bases between them. The CDR3 sequence: CASRPLSGYEQYF. In DNA form, the CDR3 reads TGTGCCAGCAGACCCTTATCGGGGTACGAGCAGTACTTC.

The CDR3 spells CASSLEIGGFSEAFF. The CDR3 DNA sequence: TGCGCCAGCAGCTTGGAGATAGGGGGCTTCTCTGAAGCTTTCTTT. The chain uses TRBV5-1 and TRBJ1-1; 7 nucleotides align to TRBD1. Germline V gene data show CDR1 as SGHRS and CDR2 as YFSETQ. The CDR3 has 15 residues. The junction had 8 bases not matched to a gene; V was cut back by 0 bases and J by 6 bases.

This clone turned up a few times. This sequence joins TRBV6-1 and TRBJ2-7; the D gene is possibly TRBD1 (6 bases). The germline CDR1 and CDR2 sequences are MNHNS and SASEGT. V lost 5 bases to trimming and J lost 5 bases, with 16 bases between them. The CDR3 is made up of 14 amino acids. CDR3: CASSPETGFHEQYF. The CDR3, as DNA: TGTGCCAGCAGTCCCGAAACAGGGTTCCACGAGCAGTACTTC.